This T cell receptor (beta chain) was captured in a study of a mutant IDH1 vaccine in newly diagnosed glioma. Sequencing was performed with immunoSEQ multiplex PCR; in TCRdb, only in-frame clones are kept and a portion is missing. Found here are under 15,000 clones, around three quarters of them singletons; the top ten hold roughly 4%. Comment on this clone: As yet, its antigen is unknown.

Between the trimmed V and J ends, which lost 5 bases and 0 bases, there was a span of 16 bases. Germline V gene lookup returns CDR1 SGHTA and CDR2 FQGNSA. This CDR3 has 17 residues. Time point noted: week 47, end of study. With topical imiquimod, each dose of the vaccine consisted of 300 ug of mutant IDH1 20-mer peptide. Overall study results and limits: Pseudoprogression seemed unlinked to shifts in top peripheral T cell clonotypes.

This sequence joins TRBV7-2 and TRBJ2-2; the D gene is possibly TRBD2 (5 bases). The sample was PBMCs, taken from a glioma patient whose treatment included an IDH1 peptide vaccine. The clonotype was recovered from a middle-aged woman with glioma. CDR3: CASSPRPPGTNTGELFF. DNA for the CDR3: TGTGCCAGCAGCCCTCGCCCACCGGGGACGAACACCGGGGAGCTGTTTTTT.